This T cell receptor (beta chain) was found in a study of blood T cell repertoires in COVID-19. Study-wide background: Collection of acute and convalescent COVID-19 samples took place in the United States, Italy and Spain. The analysed material was cDNA or gDNA that came from T cells, B-cell-depleted T cells, or PBMCs.

Followed longitudinally, the Seattle patients had been enrolled during active infection. Original processing methods: Reference gene primer amplification gave estimated nucleated cell counts. The data were produced by immunoSEQ multiplex PCR, yet TCRdb's version contains in-frame clones alone and is incomplete. V and J calls and clone size are as listed in that table; D and trimming were resolved from the DNA. The sample consists of 180,000 or so clones, about 81% of them appearing once. Looked up from germline, CDR1 is MNHEY and CDR2 is SVGEGT. The CDR3 length is 13 residues. V lost 0 bases to trimming and J lost 4 bases, with 6 bases between them.

The clonotype originates from an elderly woman with COVID-19, enrolled during active disease. Source material: peripheral blood. The chain carries TRBV6-2 or TRBV6-3 and TRBJ1-1; the D gene is possibly TRBD1 (6 bases). The chain's CDR3 is CASSYSGGTEAFF. The CDR3 DNA is TGTGCCAGCAGTTACTCAGGGGGCACTGAAGCTTTCTTT.